This T cell receptor beta chain was sequenced during a study of beta chain features in type 1 diabetes. Study details: In age, gender and cell yields, patients were similar to healthy donors.

Germline V lookup: CDR1 SGHRS, CDR2 YFSETQ. The ends lost 4 bases at V and 9 bases at J; junction bases unmatched: 6. The length of the CDR3 is 14 residues. This clone was counted between two and nine times. Its specificity is not known. Findings and caveats of the study: Here, the possible influence of HLA type (on TCRB rearrangement) remained unresolved. Moderate yet significant TCRB CDR3 shortening was seen in Type 1 diabetes patients in all four CD4+ subsets. VDJ junctions in type 1 diabetes patients carried more deletions and fewer insertions.

The study reverse transcribed the entire isolated RNA, so it sequenced expressed TCRB transcripts. Clones were sequenced by immunoSEQ multiplex PCR, and TCRdb holds only the in-frame ones, with some missing. The sample lists 600,000 to 700,000 clones, around an eighth seen once, with approximately 0.021% in the top ten. The J gene is TRBJ1-6, the V gene TRBV5-1; 8 bases agree with TRBD1. Sequencing input: naive CD4+ T cells from blood. This receptor was taken from a young man with type 1 diabetes. The CDR3 here is CASSHDRGGSPLHF. CDR3 sequence (DNA): TGCGCCAGCAGCCATGACAGGGGCGGTTCACCCCTCCACTTT.